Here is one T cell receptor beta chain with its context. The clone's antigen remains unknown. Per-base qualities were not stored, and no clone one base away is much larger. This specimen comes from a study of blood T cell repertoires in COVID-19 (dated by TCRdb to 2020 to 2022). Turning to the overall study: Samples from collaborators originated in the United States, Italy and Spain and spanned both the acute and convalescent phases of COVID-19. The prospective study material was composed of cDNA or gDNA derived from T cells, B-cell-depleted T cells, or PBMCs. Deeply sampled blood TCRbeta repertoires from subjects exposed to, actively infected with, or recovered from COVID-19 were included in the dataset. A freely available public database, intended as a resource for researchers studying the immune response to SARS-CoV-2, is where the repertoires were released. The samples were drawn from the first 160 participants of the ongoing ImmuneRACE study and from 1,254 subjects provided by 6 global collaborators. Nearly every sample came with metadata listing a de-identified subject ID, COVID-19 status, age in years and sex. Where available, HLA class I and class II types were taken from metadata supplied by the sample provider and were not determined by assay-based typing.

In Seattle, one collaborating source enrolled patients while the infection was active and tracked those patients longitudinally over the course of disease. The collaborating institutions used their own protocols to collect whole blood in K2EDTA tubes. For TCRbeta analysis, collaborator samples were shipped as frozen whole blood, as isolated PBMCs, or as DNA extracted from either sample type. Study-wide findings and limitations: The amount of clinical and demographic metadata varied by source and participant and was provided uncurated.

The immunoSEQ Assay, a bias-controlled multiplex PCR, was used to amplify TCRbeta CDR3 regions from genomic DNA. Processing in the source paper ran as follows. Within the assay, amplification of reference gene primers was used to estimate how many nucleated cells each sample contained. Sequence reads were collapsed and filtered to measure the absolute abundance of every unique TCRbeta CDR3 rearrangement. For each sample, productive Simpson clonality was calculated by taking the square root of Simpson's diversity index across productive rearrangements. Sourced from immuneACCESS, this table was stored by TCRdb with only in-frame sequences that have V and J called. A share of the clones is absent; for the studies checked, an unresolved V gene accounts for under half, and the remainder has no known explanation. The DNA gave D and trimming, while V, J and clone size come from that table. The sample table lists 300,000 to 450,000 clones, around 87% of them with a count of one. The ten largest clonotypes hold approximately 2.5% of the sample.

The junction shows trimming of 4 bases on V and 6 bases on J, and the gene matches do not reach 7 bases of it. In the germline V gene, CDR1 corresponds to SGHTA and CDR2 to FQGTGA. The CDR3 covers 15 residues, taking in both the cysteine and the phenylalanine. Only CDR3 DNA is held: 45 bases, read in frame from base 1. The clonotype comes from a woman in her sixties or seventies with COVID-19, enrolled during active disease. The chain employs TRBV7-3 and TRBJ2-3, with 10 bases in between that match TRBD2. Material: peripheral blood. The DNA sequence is TGTGCCAGCAGCTCATCTAGCGGGGGACGGGATACGCAGTATTTT. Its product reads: CASSSSSGGRDTQYF.